This T cell receptor (beta chain) was sequenced in a study of blood T cells in healthy people across ages. Germline CDR1 and CDR2: DFQATT and SNEGSKA (reference sequence). This CDR3 has 13 residues. V gave up 6 bases and J gave up 2 bases, with 11 bases separating them. A second roughly 7 to 12 cycle PCR used barcoded and J-beta primers. A tag from a template-switch adaptor with 12 random nucleotides marked each cDNA molecule. TCRdb passed the 5' RACE reads through MiXCR, listing each CDR3 protein once. Here the sample spans 1.5 million to 2 million distinct CDR3 sequences, roughly 32% being singletons.

The specimen was blood. The sequence derives from a woman aged 25 to 39 in good health. The chain couples TRBV20-1 to TRBJ1-5; the D gene is possibly TRBD1 (5 bases). CDR3 in amino acids: CSARPGRNQPQHF. Here the CDR3 DNA reads TGCAGTGCCCGCCCGGGGCGCAATCAGCCCCAGCATTTT.